A selection of T cell receptor beta chains follows, all from one sample in a study of regulatory T cells in long-lasting Graves disease. Using its own MiXCR run on the multiplex PCR reads, TCRdb lists one record per CDR3 protein. The sample holds over 350,000 distinct CDR3 sequences, about 15% seen once. These same data were also listed under a study on T cells in Graves' hyperthyroidism and ophthalmopathy.

Specimen: peripheral blood mononuclear cells (PBMCs), collected at new diagnosis, from a patient treated with antithyroid drugs. The source of these receptors is a woman in her thirties or forties with Graves disease. Each CDR3 is given with its conserved first and last residue. A D gene is named only where the DNA matches it firmly. Size values are once, few and many counts, or a class for expanded clones, and some rows have none.

V	D	J	size	DNA	CDR3
TRBV27	TRBD2	TRBJ2-7	many	TGTGCCAGCAGTTTTTTTCCGGGGGGACCCGATGGGGCGGCCTACGAGCAGTACTTC	CASSFFPGGPDGAAYEQYF
TRBV20-1	NA	TRBJ1-1	few	TGCAGTGCTAGAGCCCAGGGGACGACTGAAGCTTTCTTT	CSARAQGTTEAFF
TRBV5-1	NA	TRBJ1-2	few	TGCGCCAGCAGCTTGGGCCCCCCCGACTATGGCTACACCTTC	CASSLGPPDYGYTF
TRBV9	TRBD2	TRBJ2-1	many	TGTGCCAGCAGCGCAGGACTAGCGGGAGGGGGTGGGCTTTCGGAAGAGCAGTTCTTC	CASSAGLAGGGGLSEEQFF
TRBV12-3/TRBV12-4	NA	TRBJ1-1	many	TGTGCCAGCAGTTTAGGGGGGGCCGGGGTACCTGAAGCTTTCTTT	CASSLGGAGVPEAFF
TRBV7-9	TRBD2	TRBJ2-5	NA	TGTGCCACCATAGGACTAGCGGAGACCCTCCAAGAGACCCAGTACTTC	CATIGLAETLQETQYF
TRBV20-1	NA	TRBJ1-6	NA	TGCAGTGCTAGACGTCATCTACAGGGATCGAGTAATTCACCCCTCCACTTT	CSARRHLQGSSNSPLHF
TRBV5-1	TRBD2	TRBJ2-3	many	TGCGCCAGCAGCCCAGGACTAGCCGAGACAGATACGCAGTATTTT	CASSPGLAETDTQYF
TRBV20-1	NA	TRBJ2-7	many	TGCAGTGCTGGAAAAACCGGGACCTTCTACGAGCAGTACTTC	CSAGKTGTFYEQYF
TRBV5-1	NA	TRBJ2-6	NA	TGCGCCAGCAGCTTGGTGACCGACGCTGGGGCCAACGTCCTGACTTTC	CASSLVTDAGANVLTF
TRBV27	TRBD2	TRBJ2-7	NA	TGTGCCAGCAGTTTTCGTAGCGGGGAAATCTACGAGCAGTACTTC	CASSFRSGEIYEQYF
TRBV7-2	TRBD1	TRBJ1-1	NA	TGTGCCAGCAGCACGGGACAGGGTGGCACTGAAGCTTTCTTT	CASSTGQGGTEAFF
TRBV6-1	TRBD1	TRBJ1-6	many	TGTGCCAGCAGTGAGGCCGGACAGGGAAATTCACCCCTCCACTTT	CASSEAGQGNSPLHF
TRBV13	TRBD2	TRBJ2-2	many	TGTGCCAGCAGCTCGGGACTAGCGGGAACGAACACCGGGGAGCTGTTTTTT	CASSSGLAGTNTGELFF
TRBV7-9	NA	TRBJ1-4	NA	TGTGCCAGCAGCTTTGTGCCAGGAGGGGAAAAACTGTTTTTT	CASSFVPGGEKLFF
TRBV2	NA	TRBJ2-6	many	TGTGCCAGCAGTGAAAGGGGAACTGGGGCCAACGTCCTGACTTTC	CASSERGTGANVLTF
TRBV14	TRBD1	TRBJ2-1	once	TGTGCCAGCAGCCAAGAAGCGACGAGACAGGGCTACGGGCAGTTCTTC	CASSQEATRQGYGQFF
TRBV15	NA	TRBJ1-5	NA	TGTGCCACCAGTCAGGGTAGTCAGCCCCAGCATTTT	CATSQGSQPQHF
TRBV9	NA	TRBJ2-3	NA	TGTGCCAGCAGCGAGAGACGGACAGATACGCAGTATTTT	CASSERRTDTQYF
TRBV2	NA	TRBJ1-5	many	TGTGCCAGCAGTGATCAGGGGTATCAGCCCCAGCATTTT	CASSDQGYQPQHF
TRBV6-1	TRBD2	TRBJ2-1	many	TGTGCCAGCAGTGGACTGGGAGGACTAGCGGGAGTAGATGAGCAGTTCTTC	CASSGLGGLAGVDEQFF
TRBV20-1	TRBD2	TRBJ2-3	NA	TGCAGTGCTACCCCCGGGACTAGCGGAGATACGCAGTATTTT	CSATPGTSGDTQYF
TRBV2	NA	TRBJ1-1	many	TGTGCCAGCATGGCAGGTCTCACTGAAGCTTTCTTT	CASMAGLTEAFF
TRBV9	TRBD2	TRBJ2-7	many	TGTGCCAGCAGCCCCCAGGAGGGACTAGCCTACGAGCAGTACTTC	CASSPQEGLAYEQYF
TRBV4-1	NA	TRBJ2-1	few	TGCGCCAGCAGCCAAGTGGGTAGGACCTACAATGAGCAGTTCTTC	CASSQVGRTYNEQFF
TRBV5-1	TRBD2	TRBJ2-3	NA	TGCGCCAGCAGTTCCCAGGCGGGCGGGAGGTCAGATACGCAGTATTTT	CASSSQAGGRSDTQYF
TRBV12-3/TRBV12-4	NA	TRBJ1-2	many	TGTGCCAGCAGTTTAGCGCTGGGGGCCAATGGCTACACCTTC	CASSLALGANGYTF
TRBV24-1	TRBD2	TRBJ2-1	NA	TGTGCCACCAGTGATGGTGCTAGCGGGAGTTTCTCCTACAATGAGCAGTTCTTC	CATSDGASGSFSYNEQFF
TRBV25-1	NA	TRBJ1-6	many	TGTGCCAGCAGTGAATATTCGGACAGTCTCTATAATTCACCCCTCCACTTT	CASSEYSDSLYNSPLHF
TRBV9	NA	TRBJ2-3	NA	TGTGCCAGCAGCGTAGGTGGGACCACAGATACGCAGTATTTT	CASSVGGTTDTQYF
TRBV27	TRBD1	TRBJ1-6	once	TGTGCCAGCAGCTCCGGGACAGGGGGTGGTTCACCCCTCCACTTT	CASSSGTGGGSPLHF
TRBV11-2	NA	TRBJ2-5	many	TGTGCCAGCAGCCCCCAGCCGGGACTCGCCAAGGGGGAGACCCAGTACTTC	CASSPQPGLAKGETQYF
TRBV6-5	TRBD1	TRBJ2-3	NA	TGTGCCAGCAGTTACCTTCCGGGACAGGGTCGCACAGATACGCAGTATTTT	CASSYLPGQGRTDTQYF
TRBV10-2	NA	TRBJ2-5	many	TGCGCCACCATAGGTAGAAAGACCAATCTAGTCTATCAAGAGACCCAGTACTTC	CATIGRKTNLVYQETQYF
TRBV30	NA	TRBJ2-3	many	TGTGCCGGCATCGGCACAGATACGCAGTATTTT	CAGIGTDTQYF
TRBV11-3	NA	TRBJ2-7	many	TGTGCCAGCAGCTTTCAGAGTGAGTTGGGCTACGAGCAGTACTTC	CASSFQSELGYEQYF
TRBV12-3/TRBV12-4	NA	TRBJ1-1	many	TGTGCCAGCAGTTTACAGATAATGAACACTGAAGCTTTCTTT	CASSLQIMNTEAFF
TRBV7-9	NA	TRBJ2-7	many	TGTGCCAGCAGTCCGACTAGTGCCTACGAGCAGTACTTC	CASSPTSAYEQYF
TRBV10-2	NA	TRBJ2-4	NA	TGCGCCAGCAGTGACCAGGGGTTGGCCAAAAACATTCAGTACTTC	CASSDQGLAKNIQYF
TRBV19	NA	TRBJ2-5	many	TGTGCCAGTAGTATCGCTAGCACCCAAGAGACCCAGTACTTC	CASSIASTQETQYF
TRBV20-1	TRBD2	TRBJ2-7	NA	TGCAGTGCTAGCCCGGGACTCGAACGGGCCCGGGGGAGGGGCGAGCAGTACTTC	CSASPGLERARGRGEQYF
TRBV7-3	NA	TRBJ2-1	few	TGTGCCAGCAGCTTAACGGCGGGCTCCTACAATGAGCAGTTCTTC	CASSLTAGSYNEQFF
TRBV28	TRBD2	TRBJ2-1	NA	TGTGCCAGCAGTTTATACGCTAGCGGGGGTAATGAGCAGTTCTTC	CASSLYASGGNEQFF
TRBV11-3	TRBD1	TRBJ1-1	few	TGTGCCAGCAGCTTAGAAGCCTGGGACAGACCTGTGAACGCTGAAGCTTTCTTT	CASSLEAWDRPVNAEAFF
TRBV29-1	NA	TRBJ1-4	few	TGCAGCGTTACGGACCCAGACGGCGAAAAACTGTTTTTT	CSVTDPDGEKLFF
TRBV7-9	TRBD2	TRBJ2-5	few	TGTGCCAGCAGTGACACCTTAGCGGGGCGGGAGACCCAGTACTTC	CASSDTLAGRETQYF
TRBV20-1	TRBD2	TRBJ2-3	many	TGCAGTGCTAGCAGTCCCGTAGCGGGAGGGACAGATACGCAGTATTTT	CSASSPVAGGTDTQYF
TRBV28	TRBD1	TRBJ1-4	NA	TGTGCCAGCAGTCCGTCGGCGGCCCCCGGGACAGGGGGTGAAAAACTGTTTTTT	CASSPSAAPGTGGEKLFF
TRBV28	TRBD2	TRBJ2-2	many	TGTGCCAGCAGGCGGGGGTTCCAGGGGAACACCGGGGAGCTGTTTTTT	CASRRGFQGNTGELFF
TRBV30	TRBD1	TRBJ2-7	NA	TGTGCCTGGAGGGGGACAGGAAAAGGCGGGCAGTACTTC	CAWRGTGKGGQYF
TRBV5-6	NA	TRBJ2-5	few	TGTGCCAGCAGCTTGGCTACACTGGGGACCCAGTACTTC	CASSLATLGTQYF
TRBV19	TRBD1	TRBJ1-5	NA	TGTGCCTGTACCCGGACAGGCACCGTGTGGCCCCAGCATTTT	CACTRTGTVWPQHF
TRBV28	NA	TRBJ1-3	NA	TGTGCCAGCAGTTTATGGAAATCTGGGGGTACTGGAAACACCATATATTTT	CASSLWKSGGTGNTIYF
TRBV5-1	NA	TRBJ2-7	many	TGCGCCAGCAGCTTGGACAGTAATGAGCAGTACTTC	CASSLDSNEQYF
TRBV12-3/TRBV12-4	TRBD2	TRBJ2-1	many	TGTGCCAGCAGTTTGTCTTATGAGCAAGCGGGAGGGCCGAACAATGAGCAGTTCTTC	CASSLSYEQAGGPNNEQFF
TRBV6-1	NA	TRBJ1-1	many	TGTGCCAGCAGAACGCTCACCGGGCCCCCTGGGACTGAAGCTTTCTTT	CASRTLTGPPGTEAFF
TRBV20-1	NA	TRBJ1-4	NA	TGCAGTGCTAGTGGCCTAGGAGGTGTTCATGAAAAACTGTTTTTT	CSASGLGGVHEKLFF
TRBV7-2	NA	TRBJ2-1	many	TGTGCCAGCAGCTCCCTCGGGTTGTTTAGTGATGAGCAGTTCTTC	CASSSLGLFSDEQFF
TRBV11-1	TRBD1	TRBJ2-5	many	TGTGCCAGCAGTACGGACAGGGTACAAGAGACCCAGTACTTC	CASSTDRVQETQYF
TRBV28	NA	TRBJ2-5	NA	TGCGCCAGCAGTATGGTAGCGGAGACCCAGTACTTC	CASSMVAETQYF